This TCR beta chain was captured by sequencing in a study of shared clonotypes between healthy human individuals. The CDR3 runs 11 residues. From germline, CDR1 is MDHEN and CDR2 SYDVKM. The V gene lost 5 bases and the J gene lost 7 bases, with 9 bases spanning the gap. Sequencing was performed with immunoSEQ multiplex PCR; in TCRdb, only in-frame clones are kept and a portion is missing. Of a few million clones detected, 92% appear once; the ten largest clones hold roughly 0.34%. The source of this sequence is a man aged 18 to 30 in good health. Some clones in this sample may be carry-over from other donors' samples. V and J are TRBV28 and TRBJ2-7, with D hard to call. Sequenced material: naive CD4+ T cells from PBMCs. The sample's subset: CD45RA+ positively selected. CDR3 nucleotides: TGTGCCAGCAGTGAGTTTTTAGAGCAGTACTTC. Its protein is CASSEFLEQYF.